Sequencing of this TCR beta chain was carried out in a study of blood T cell repertoires in COVID-19. The wider study: COVID-19 samples collected from the United States, Italy and Spain covered acute and convalescent phases. PBMCs, B-cell-depleted T cells, or T cells provided the cDNA or gDNA that made up the material.

By frequency in the sample, this clone is medium-sized. Authors' analysis steps: Counts of nucleated cells, estimated from reference gene primer amplification, were obtained. Profiled with immunoSEQ multiplex PCR; TCRdb holds only in-frame clones, not every one. For V, J and clone size, that table is used; D and trimming come from the DNA. The sample contains 300,000 to 400,000 clones, 65% to 90% of which appear only once. CDR1 is MNHEY, CDR2 SMNVEV, per germline (reference sequence). This CDR3 spans 18 amino acids. Deletions cut 7 bases from V and 1 base from J, with 25 bases between. This clonotype originated in a human donor in a cohort sampled during active COVID-19. The chain joins TRBV27 to TRBJ1-1, with a tentative D call TRBD1 (6 bases). The sequenced sample consisted of peripheral blood. The CDR3 DNA follows: TGTGCCAGCACTCATATGACAGGTGGACAACTTTCGAACACTGAAGCTTTCTTT. Encoded protein: CASTHMTGGQLSNTEAFF.